This record looks at one T cell receptor beta chain sequence and its context. V shed 2 bases, J shed 6 bases, and the junction held 1 base outside the gene matches. This CDR3 is built from 13 residues. Per the original data handling: Reference gene primer amplification gave estimated nucleated cell counts. Libraries were prepared by immunoSEQ multiplex PCR; TCRdb keeps only in-frame clonotypes and omits some of them. From that table come the V and J calls and clone size; the DNA was used to work out D and trimming. In the table there are more than 55,000 clones, 60% to 85% of which are singletons. The record originates from a study of blood T cell repertoires in COVID-19. The overall study: Donors in the United States, Italy and Spain gave samples during acute or convalescent COVID-19. Sources were T cells, B-cell-depleted T cells, or PBMCs; the material itself was cDNA or gDNA.

The chain carries TRBV12-3 or TRBV12-4 and TRBJ1-5; 7 bases align to TRBD1. The sequence was collected from a man aged 55-75 years with acute or convalescent COVID-19. The sequenced sample consisted of peripheral blood. The CDR3 region is CASSLNRGQPQHF. CDR3 nucleotide sequence: TGTGCCAGCAGTTTAAACAGGGGTCAGCCCCAGCATTTT.